This T cell receptor (beta chain) was recovered during a study of blood T cell repertoires in COVID-19. Whole-study context: The samples span acute and convalescent COVID-19 from the United States, Italy and Spain. PBMCs, B-cell-depleted T cells, or T cells were the source of the cDNA or gDNA that made up the material.

Authors' data handling: Estimates of nucleated cell counts were drawn from the amplification of reference gene primers. Repertoires were generated with immunoSEQ multiplex PCR, while TCRdb's copy carries only in-frame clones and drops some. V, J and clone size reflect that table, while D and trimming were determined from the DNA. Here the sample spans 45,000 to 60,000 clones, approximately 81% being singletons. In germline, CDR1 is SGHNT, CDR2 YYREEE (reference sequence). The CDR3 has 14 residues. V was pared by 5 bases and J by 0 bases, with 4 bases of the junction left unmatched. In this sample, this clone turned up a few times.

The source material was peripheral blood. The clonotype was recovered from a woman older than 75 with acute or convalescent COVID-19. The V gene is TRBV5-4, the J gene TRBJ2-5, with 7 bases that match TRBD2. CDR3 in amino acids: CASSKAGYQETQYF. The DNA for the CDR3 is TGTGCCAGCAGTAAAGCGGGGTACCAAGAGACCCAGTACTTC.